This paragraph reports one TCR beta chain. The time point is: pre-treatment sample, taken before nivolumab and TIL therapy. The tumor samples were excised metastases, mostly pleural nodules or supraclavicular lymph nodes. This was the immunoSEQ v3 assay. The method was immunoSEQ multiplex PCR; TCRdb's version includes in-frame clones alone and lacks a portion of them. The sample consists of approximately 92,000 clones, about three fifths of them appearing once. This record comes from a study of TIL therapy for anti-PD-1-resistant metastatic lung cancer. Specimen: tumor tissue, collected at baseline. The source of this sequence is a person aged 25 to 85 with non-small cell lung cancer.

The CDR3 sequence: CASSKTRGGNTEAFF. CDR3 DNA sequence: TGTGCCAGCTCAAAAACCCGGGGAGGGAACACTGAAGCTTTCTTT. The rearrangement uses TRBV18 and TRBJ1-1; no clear D gene. Looked up from germline, CDR1 is KGHSH and CDR2 is LQKENI. The CDR3 loop spans 15 amino acids. Trimming pared 5 bases from V and 1 base from J, leaving 14 bases between.